The 22 T cell receptor beta chains below all came from one sample that was sequenced in a study of shared clonotypes between healthy human individuals. Generated by immunoSEQ multiplex PCR, the TCRdb table keeps only in-frame clones and is missing some. The sample holds hundreds of thousands of clones; about 96% are singletons and the top ten take 0.2% to 0.25%. Naive CD8 cells lacked CD45RO, underwent positive selection for CCR7 and left out terminally differentiated effector memory CD45RA+ cells. The material sequenced was naive CD8+ T cells sorted from blood. The receptors here all came from a man aged 25 to 40 in good health.

This chain connects TRBV5-1 to TRBJ1-2; no clear D gene. Per the germline V gene, CDR1 is SGHRS and CDR2 is YFSETQ. The CDR3 contains 15 residues. Between the trimmed V and J ends, which lost 1 base and 3 bases, there was a span of 13 bases. The CDR3 DNA reads TGCGCCAGCAGCTTGTTACCAGGTTCATACTATGGCTACACCTTC. Its protein product is CASSLLPGSYYGYTF. The whole variable domain, remainder taken from reference TRBV5-1 and TRBJ1-2, is KAGVTQTPRYLIKTRGQQVTLSCSPISGHRSVSWYQQTPGQGLQFLFEYFSETQRNKGNFPGRFSGRQFSNSRSEMNVSTLELGDSALYLCASSLLPGSYYGYTFGSGTRLTVV.

CDR3 sequence: CASRRDRGDTEAFF. CDR3 DNA: TGTGCCAGCAGGAGGGACAGGGGGGACACTGAAGCTTTCTTT. This chain links TRBV6-4 with TRBJ1-1; 11 bases are a match to TRBD1. The germline V gene has CDR1 MRHNA and CDR2 SNTAGT. The CDR3 length is 14 residues. V was clipped by 6 bases and J by 3 bases; unmatched bases: 3.

This chain links TRBV10-3 with TRBJ2-7; perhaps TRBD1 as D (6 bases). Germline V lookup: CDR1 ENHRY, CDR2 SYGVKD. The CDR3 runs to 13 residues. Trimming stripped 8 bases from V and 0 bases from J, with 11 bases between. The CDR3 coding sequence is TGTGCCATCGCTGGGGACACCTCCTACGAGCAGTACTTC. Protein: CAIAGDTSYEQYF.

The V call is TRBV27, the J call TRBJ2-1; TRBD1 matches at 7 bases. Germline loops: CDR1 MNHEY, CDR2 SMNVEV (reference sequence). The length of the CDR3 is 17 residues. Unmatched junction bases numbered 9, after V lost 3 bases and J lost 1 base. The CDR3 sequence is CASSFILGGKSYNEQFF. In nucleotides, the CDR3 is TGTGCCAGCAGTTTCATCTTAGGGGGCAAATCCTACAATGAGCAGTTCTTC.

CDR3 sequence: CASSFSGPPYEQYF. The CDR3 DNA reads TGTGCCAGCAGCTTCTCAGGCCCACCCTACGAGCAGTACTTC. The chain is built from TRBV11-2 and TRBJ2-7, with D unclear. Germline assignment: CDR1 SGHAT and CDR2 FQNNGV. This CDR3 contains 14 residues. The V gene lost 3 bases and the J gene lost 2 bases, with 11 bases spanning the gap.

The sample holds one count of this clone. J is TRBJ2-1 and V is TRBV9; 7 nucleotides line up with TRBD2. After removal of 0 bases from V and 4 bases from J, the junction contained 4 bases not matched to a gene. This CDR3 is 15 amino acids long. Germline V gives CDR1 SGDLS, CDR2 YYNGEE. The CDR3 loop reads CASSVGGTTYNEQFF. DNA of the CDR3: TGTGCCAGCAGCGTAGGTGGGACTACTTACAATGAGCAGTTCTTC.

The CDR3 region is CASSQVGQRTYEQYF. The DNA of the CDR3 is TGCGCCAGCAGCCAAGTCGGACAGAGAACCTACGAGCAGTACTTC. The chain uses TRBV4-1 and TRBJ2-7, with D possibly matching TRBD1 (6 bases). V was trimmed by 1 base and J by 2 bases, leaving 12 bases between them. CDR1 MGHRA and CDR2 YSYEKL come from the germline V gene. The CDR3 loop spans 15 amino acids.

The chain uses TRBV7-9 and TRBJ2-5; D possibly matches TRBD1 or TRBD2 (5 bases each). V lost 2 bases and J 11 bases, leaving 21 bases between the germline ends. This CDR3 has 15 amino acids. Germline V gives CDR1 SEHNR, CDR2 FQNEAQ (reference sequence). The CDR3 DNA follows: TGTGCCAGCAGCTTAAGAGGGGCCGAGTCGGATGAGCAGTACTTC. Amino acids: CASSLRGAESDEQYF.

The chain uses TRBV18 and TRBJ2-3; TRBD2 aligns across 13 bases. J lost 5 bases, V lost 6 bases, and 11 bases had no gene match. The V gene's germline CDR1 is KGHSH and CDR2 LQKENI. CDR3 length equals 17 residues. The CDR3, as DNA: TGTGCCAGCTCGCCGGTGGGACTAGCGGGAACTGGAGATACGCAGTATTTT. Protein sequence: CASSPVGLAGTGDTQYF.

This clone has just one count. The chain combines TRBV4-1 with TRBJ2-2; D is ambiguous. This CDR3 region has 16 residues. CDR1 is MGHRA and CDR2 is YSYEKL in the germline V gene. The V end lost 4 bases, the J end lost 1 base, and 13 bases lay between the germline ends. The chain's CDR3 is CASSLLERGNTGELFF. The CDR3 region has the DNA TGCGCCAGCAGCCTTTTGGAGAGAGGGAACACCGGGGAGCTGTTTTTT.

V usage is TRBV2 and J usage is TRBJ1-1, with a possible D match to TRBD1 (5 bases). Germline V lookup: CDR1 SNHLY, CDR2 FYNNEI. This CDR3 spans 12 amino acids. The V gene lost 8 bases and the J gene lost 5 bases, with 12 bases spanning the gap. The CDR3 DNA sequence: TGTGCCAGCCCGGGGGGAGTTACTGAAGCTTTCTTT. It specifies CASPGGVTEAFF.

V gene TRBV5-1 combines with J gene TRBJ1-5, with a tentative D call TRBD1 (5 bases). The CDR3 loop spans 13 amino acids. Trimming removed 3 bases from V and 6 bases from J, with 10 bases in between. CDR1 and CDR2 (germline): SGHRS, YFSETQ. The CDR3 reads CASSSTGGQPQHF. The CDR3 DNA is TGCGCCAGCAGCTCGACCGGGGGTCAGCCCCAGCATTTT.

In regard to this clone: Other nucleotide sequences from this sample produce the same CDR3. V and J are TRBV11-2 and TRBJ2-2; no firm D call. V dropped 1 base and J dropped 6 bases, with 3 bases sitting between them. CDR3 size: 12 residues. Germline assignment: CDR1 SGHAT and CDR2 FQNNGV. The CDR3 DNA reads as TGTGCCAGCAGCTTAGTACCCGGGGAGCTGTTTTTT. As protein: CASSLVPGELFF. Complete variable domain (other parts from reference TRBV11-2 and TRBJ2-2): EAGVAQSPRYKIIEKRQSVAFWCNPISGHATLYWYQQILGQGPKLLIQFQNNGVVDDSQLPKDRFSAERLKGVDSTLKIQPAKLEDSAVYLCASSLVPGELFFGEGSRLTVL.

V usage is TRBV5-1 and J usage is TRBJ1-4, with a possible D match to TRBD1 (6 bases). CDR1 and CDR2 from the germline V gene are SGHRS and YFSETQ. CDR3 length: 15 residues. The V gene lost 4 bases and the J gene lost 0 bases, with 10 bases spanning the gap. The CDR3 sequence: CASSREGATNEKLFF. As DNA, the CDR3 is TGCGCCAGCAGCCGGGAGGGGGCAACTAATGAAAAACTGTTTTTT.

The J gene is TRBJ1-1, the V gene TRBV16; a possible D gene is TRBD1 (5 bases). The V end lost 0 bases, the J end lost 7 bases, and 12 bases lay between the germline ends. This CDR3 spans 14 amino acids. CDR1 is KGHSY and CDR2 is FQNENV in the germline V gene. The CDR3 is CASSQSRTGGEAFF. CDR3 bases: TGTGCCAGCAGCCAATCCCGGACGGGGGGTGAAGCTTTCTTT.

V is TRBV5-4 and J is TRBJ1-2; D may be TRBD1 (5 bases). The CDR3 covers 15 residues. The V end was cut by 0 bases, the J end by 4 bases, with 13 bases between. Germline loops: CDR1 SGHNT, CDR2 YYREEE (reference sequence). CDR3 loop: CASSLGGEYGYGYTF. The CDR3, as DNA: TGTGCCAGCAGCTTGGGGGGGGAGTACGGCTATGGCTACACCTTC.

This chain joins TRBV7-6 and TRBJ2-1; perhaps TRBD2 as D (5 bases). CDR3 length: 15 amino acids. The V and J ends lost 5 bases and 4 bases respectively, with 15 bases between them. Germline V gives CDR1 SGHVS, CDR2 FNYEAQ. Here the CDR3 reads CASSPGLGIYNEQFF. CDR3 nucleotide sequence: TGTGCCAGCAGCCCTGGACTGGGAATATACAATGAGCAGTTCTTC.

The rearrangement links TRBV6-5 to TRBJ1-2, with a weak D call TRBD1 (5 bases). CDR3 size: 14 residues. Germline V lookup: CDR1 MNHEY, CDR2 SVGAGI. Trimming left V 10 bases short and J 2 bases short, with 17 bases between. This CDR3 is CATSGGRKNYGYTF. CDR3 DNA: TGTGCCACCTCGGGGGGACGGAAGAACTATGGCTACACCTTC.

The gene calls are TRBV6-1 and TRBJ2-7; D possibly uses TRBD1 or TRBD2 (5 bases each). Germline values: CDR1 MNHNS, CDR2 SASEGT. V lost 6 bases and J lost 0, with 12 bases in between. The CDR3 loop spans 14 amino acids. The CDR3 DNA reads TGTGCCAGCAGGGAGGCAGGGCTCTCCTACGAGCAGTACTTC. Its translation is CASREAGLSYEQYF.

The rearrangement joins TRBV4-3 to TRBJ1-3; 7 bases line up with TRBD1. Germline V gene data show CDR1 as LGHNA and CDR2 as YSLEER. This CDR3 has 17 residues. The trim removed 0 bases at V and 5 bases at J, leaving 10 bases unmatched. As DNA, the CDR3 is TGCGCCAGCAGCCAAGATCGGACAGGCCTGGGCAGAAACACCATATATTTT. This encodes CASSQDRTGLGRNTIYF.

A single count supports this clone. The V and J genes are TRBV1 and TRBJ1-3. TRBV1 has pseudogene status. There are 18 residues in the CDR3. The CDR3 DNA reads TGCACCAGCAGCCACGACCCCCCGGAGTTCTCCTCTGGAAACACCATATATTTT. This codes for CTSSHDPPEFSSGNTIYF.

As to this clone: At the DNA level, this CDR3 is encoded by other sequences in the same sample as well. This sequence joins TRBV27 and TRBJ2-7, with a tentative D call TRBD1 (5 bases). Germline CDR1 and CDR2: MNHEY and SMNVEV (reference sequence). The germline V and J ends were trimmed by 5 bases and 0 bases, with 14 bases remaining between them. The CDR3 is 15 amino acids. CDR3 nucleotides: TGTGCCAGCAGTCTCTCAGGGTGGAGCTCCTACGAGCAGTACTTC. Translated, it gives CASSLSGWSSYEQYF.